This TCR beta chain appears in the sequencing data of a study of T cell changes during pregnancy in multiple sclerosis. Germline V gives CDR1 GTSNPN, CDR2 SVGIG (reference sequence). There are 11 residues in the CDR3. V shed 6 bases and J 4 bases; nucleotides not matched to a gene: 1. TCRdb's table, derived via immunoSEQ multiplex PCR, lists solely in-frame clones and lacks some. In the table there are about 34,000 clones, 75% to 95% of which are singletons. The sample consisted of CD8+ T cells from peripheral blood mononuclear cells, taken in the first trimester of pregnancy. The rearrangement joins TRBV30 to TRBJ1-1; TRBD1 matches 8 bases. The TCR sequence derives from a female donor with multiple sclerosis, enrolled in a pregnancy study. The CDR3 DNA reads as TGTGCCTGTGACAGGGGCACTGAAGCTTTCTTT. Translating it yields CACDRGTEAFF.